This TCR beta chain was captured in a study of shared clonotypes between healthy human individuals. The CDR3 totals 11 residues. Germline lookup yields CDR1 SQVTM and CDR2 ANQGSEA. V was trimmed by 7 bases and J by 1 base, leaving 5 bases between them. Recent vaccinations or acute infections were absent in the healthy HIV-negative adult donors. Repertoires were generated with immunoSEQ multiplex PCR, while TCRdb's copy carries only in-frame clones and drops some. Among some 1,400,000 clones listed, roughly 95% were seen once. The gene calls are TRBV29-1 and TRBJ2-1, with unresolved D. Sample: naive CD4+ T cells sorted from blood. Subset here: CD45RA+ positively selected. The origin of this receptor is a man aged 30 to 39 in good health. CDR3 coding DNA: TGCAGCGCTCATTCCTACAATGAGCAGTTCTTC. It encodes CSAHSYNEQFF.